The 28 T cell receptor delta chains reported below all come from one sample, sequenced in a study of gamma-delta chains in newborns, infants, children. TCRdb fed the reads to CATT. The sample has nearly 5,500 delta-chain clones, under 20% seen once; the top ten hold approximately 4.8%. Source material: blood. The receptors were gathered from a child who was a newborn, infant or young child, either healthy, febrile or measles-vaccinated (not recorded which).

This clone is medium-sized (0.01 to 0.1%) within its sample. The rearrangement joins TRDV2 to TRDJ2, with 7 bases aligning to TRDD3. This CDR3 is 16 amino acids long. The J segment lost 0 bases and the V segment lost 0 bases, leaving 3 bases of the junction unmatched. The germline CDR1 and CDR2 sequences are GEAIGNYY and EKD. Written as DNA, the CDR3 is TGTGCCTGTGACACCGTGGGGGACCCTTTGACAGCACAACTCTTCTTT. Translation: CACDTVGDPLTAQLFF.

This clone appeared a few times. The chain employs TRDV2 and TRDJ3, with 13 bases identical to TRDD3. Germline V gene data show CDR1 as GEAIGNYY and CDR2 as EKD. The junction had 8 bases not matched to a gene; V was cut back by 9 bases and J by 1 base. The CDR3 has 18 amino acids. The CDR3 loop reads CAGFPLGDTSWDTRQMFF. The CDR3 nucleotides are TGTGCCGGCTTTCCACTGGGGGATACGTCCTGGGACACCCGACAGATGTTTTTC.

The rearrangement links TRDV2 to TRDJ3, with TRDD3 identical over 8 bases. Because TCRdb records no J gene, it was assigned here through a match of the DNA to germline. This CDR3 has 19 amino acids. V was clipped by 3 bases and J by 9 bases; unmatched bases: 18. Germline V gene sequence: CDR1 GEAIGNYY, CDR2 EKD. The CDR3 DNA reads TGTGCCTGTGACCCAACCTCAAGTTGGGGGGGGATATTCACCCGACAGATGTTTTTC. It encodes CACDPTSSWGGIFTRQMFF.

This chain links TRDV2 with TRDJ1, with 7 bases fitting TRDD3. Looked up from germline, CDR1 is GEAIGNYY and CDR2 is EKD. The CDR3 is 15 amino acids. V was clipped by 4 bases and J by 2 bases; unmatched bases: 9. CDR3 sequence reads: CACDELGIRTDKLIF. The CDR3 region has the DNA TGTGCCTGTGATGAGTTGGGGATAAGGACCGATAAACTCATCTTT.

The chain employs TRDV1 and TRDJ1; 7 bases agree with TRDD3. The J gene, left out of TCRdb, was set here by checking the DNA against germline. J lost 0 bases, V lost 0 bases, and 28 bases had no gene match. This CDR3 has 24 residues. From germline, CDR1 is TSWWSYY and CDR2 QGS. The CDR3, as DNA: TGTGCTCTTGGGGAACTAAAAGAACTAACGGGGGCTACTGGGGACCTCGTGTACACCGATAAACTCATCTTT. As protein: CALGELKELTGATGDLVYTDKLIF.

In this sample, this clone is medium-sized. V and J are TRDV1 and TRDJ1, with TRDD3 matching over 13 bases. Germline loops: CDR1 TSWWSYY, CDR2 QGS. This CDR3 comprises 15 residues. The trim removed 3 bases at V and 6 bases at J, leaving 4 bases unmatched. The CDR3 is CALGDLLGDTNKLIF. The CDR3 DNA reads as TGTGCTCTTGGGGACTTACTGGGGGATACGAATAAACTCATCTTT.

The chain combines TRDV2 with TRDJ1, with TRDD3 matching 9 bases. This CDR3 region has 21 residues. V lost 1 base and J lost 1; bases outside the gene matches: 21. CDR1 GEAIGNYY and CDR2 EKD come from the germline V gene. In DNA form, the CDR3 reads TGTGCCTGTGACACGCTAGATCTGGGGGATGCGCATCGGATTGGCACCGATAAACTCATCTTT. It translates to CACDTLDLGDAHRIGTDKLIF.

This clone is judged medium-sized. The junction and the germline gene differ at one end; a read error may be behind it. CDR3 sequence reads: CACDQTGGYSSGDTRQMFF. DNA of the CDR3: TGTGCCTGTGACCAAACTGGGGGATACTCCTCCGGGGACACCCGACAGATGTTTTTC. The chain joins TRDV2 to TRDJ3, with 12 bases aligning to TRDD3. Germline CDR1 and CDR2: GEAIGNYY and EKD. This CDR3 region has 19 residues.

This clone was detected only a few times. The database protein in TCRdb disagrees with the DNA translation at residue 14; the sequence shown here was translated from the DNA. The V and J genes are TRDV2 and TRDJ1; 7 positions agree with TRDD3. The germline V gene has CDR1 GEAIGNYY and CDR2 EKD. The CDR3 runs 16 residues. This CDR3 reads CACDKVGEQYTDKPIF. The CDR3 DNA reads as TGTGCCTGTGACAAGGTGGGGGAGCAGTACACCGATAAACCCATCTTT.

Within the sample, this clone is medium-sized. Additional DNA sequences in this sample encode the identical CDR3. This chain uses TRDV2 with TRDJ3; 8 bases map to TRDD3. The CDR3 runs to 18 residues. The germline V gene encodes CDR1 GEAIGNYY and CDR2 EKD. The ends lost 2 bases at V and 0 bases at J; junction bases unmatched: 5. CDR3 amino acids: CACDNTGGRSWDTRQMFF. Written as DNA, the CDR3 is TGTGCCTGTGACAATACTGGGGGCCGCTCCTGGGACACCCGACAGATGTTTTTC.

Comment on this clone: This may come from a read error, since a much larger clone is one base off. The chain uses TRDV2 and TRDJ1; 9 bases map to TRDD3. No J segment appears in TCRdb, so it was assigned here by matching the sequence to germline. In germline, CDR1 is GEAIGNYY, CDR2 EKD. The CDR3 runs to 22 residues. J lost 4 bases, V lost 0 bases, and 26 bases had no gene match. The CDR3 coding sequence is TGTGCCTGTGACACCATAGTACTGGGGGACCTAACTCCACAGAAGTACAACGATAAACTCATCTTT. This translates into CACDTIVLGDLTPQKYNDKLIF.

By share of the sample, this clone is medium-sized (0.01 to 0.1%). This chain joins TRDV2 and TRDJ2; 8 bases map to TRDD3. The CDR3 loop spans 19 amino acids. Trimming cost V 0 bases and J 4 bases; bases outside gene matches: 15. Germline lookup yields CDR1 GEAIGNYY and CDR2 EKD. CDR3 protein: CACDTGNLFWGTPTAQLFF. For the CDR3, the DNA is TGTGCCTGTGACACCGGCAACCTATTCTGGGGGACGCCGACAGCACAACTCTTCTTT.

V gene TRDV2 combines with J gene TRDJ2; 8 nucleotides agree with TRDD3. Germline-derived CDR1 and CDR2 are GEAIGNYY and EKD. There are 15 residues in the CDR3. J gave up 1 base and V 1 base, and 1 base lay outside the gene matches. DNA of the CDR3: TGTGCCTGTGACACGCTGGGGGATTTGACAGCACAACTCTTCTTT. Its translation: CACDTLGDLTAQLFF.

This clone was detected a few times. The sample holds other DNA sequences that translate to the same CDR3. The CDR3 loop is CALGEPRLPYTDKLIF. The CDR3 nucleotides are TGTGCTCTTGGGGAACCTAGACTTCCATACACCGATAAACTCATCTTT. The rearrangement links TRDV1 to TRDJ1; maybe TRDD2 (5 bases). Trimming pared 1 base from V and 0 bases from J, leaving 12 bases between. The CDR3 has 16 residues. Germline V gives CDR1 TSWWSYY, CDR2 QGS.

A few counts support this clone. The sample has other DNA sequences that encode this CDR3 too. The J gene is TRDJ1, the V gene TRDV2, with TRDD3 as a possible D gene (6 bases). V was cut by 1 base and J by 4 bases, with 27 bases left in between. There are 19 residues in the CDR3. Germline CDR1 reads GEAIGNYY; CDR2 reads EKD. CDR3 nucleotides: TGTGCCTGTGACACTATAGTTGGGGGCTCCTCTTCGAAGGGCGATAAACTCATCTTT. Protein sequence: CACDTIVGGSSSKGDKLIF.

CDR3 in amino acids: CACDPPCLCDTLSSWDTRQMFF. The CDR3 DNA sequence: TGTGCCTGTGACCCCCCCTGTCTGTGTGATACGCTCAGCTCCTGGGACACCCGACAGATGTTTTTC. The J gene corresponds to TRDJ3; a V gene call is absent; the tabulated D call, TRDD3, remains unverified against the DNA. This CDR3 has 22 residues.

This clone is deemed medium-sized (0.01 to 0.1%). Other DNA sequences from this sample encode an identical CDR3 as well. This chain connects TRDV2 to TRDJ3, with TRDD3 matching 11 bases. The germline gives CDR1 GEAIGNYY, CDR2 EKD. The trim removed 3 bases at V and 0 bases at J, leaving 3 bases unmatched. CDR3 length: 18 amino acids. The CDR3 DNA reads TGTGCCTGTGACGTACTGGGGGATAGCTCCTGGGACACCCGACAGATGTTTTTC. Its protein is CACDVLGDSSWDTRQMFF.

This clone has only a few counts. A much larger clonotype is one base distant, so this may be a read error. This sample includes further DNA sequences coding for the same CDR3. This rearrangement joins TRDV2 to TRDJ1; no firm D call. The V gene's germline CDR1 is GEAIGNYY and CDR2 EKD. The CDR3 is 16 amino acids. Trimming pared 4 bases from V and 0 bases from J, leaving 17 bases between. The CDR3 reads CACDSLLGDHTDKLIF. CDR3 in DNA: TGTGCCTGTGATTCGTTATTGGGTGACCACACCGATAAACTCATCTTT.

Here the CDR3 DNA reads TGTGCCTGTGACCGACTCGTTCCTCTTGGGGATACGCGTTCCTGGGACACCCGACAGATGTTTTTC. Its protein product is CACDRLVPLGDTRSWDTRQMFF. No V gene was called here, but the J gene is TRDJ3; the D segment call TRDD3 is taken from the table without a DNA check. This CDR3 is 22 amino acids long.

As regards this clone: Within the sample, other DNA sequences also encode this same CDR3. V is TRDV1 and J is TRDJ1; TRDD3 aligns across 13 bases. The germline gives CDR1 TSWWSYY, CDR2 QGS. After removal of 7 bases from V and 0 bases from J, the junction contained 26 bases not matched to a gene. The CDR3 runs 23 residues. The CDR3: CALAYDSSQNYWGIRTYTDKLIF. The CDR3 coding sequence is TGTGCTCTTGCCTACGATTCTTCTCAGAATTACTGGGGGATACGAACGTACACCGATAAACTCATCTTT.

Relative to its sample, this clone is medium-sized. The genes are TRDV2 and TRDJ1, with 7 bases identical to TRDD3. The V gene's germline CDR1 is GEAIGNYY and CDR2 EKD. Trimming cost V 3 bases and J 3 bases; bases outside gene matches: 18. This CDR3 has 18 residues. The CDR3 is CACDLMGATPGGSDKLIF. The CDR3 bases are TGTGCCTGTGACTTGATGGGGGCCACCCCTGGGGGGTCCGATAAACTCATCTTT.

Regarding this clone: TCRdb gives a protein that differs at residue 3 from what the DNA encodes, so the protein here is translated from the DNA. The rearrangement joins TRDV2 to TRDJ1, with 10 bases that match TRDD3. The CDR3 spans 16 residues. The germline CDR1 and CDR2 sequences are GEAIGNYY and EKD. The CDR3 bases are TGTGCCCGTGACACGGTGGGGGATACCGACACCGATAAACTCATCTTT. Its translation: CARDTVGDTDTDKLIF.

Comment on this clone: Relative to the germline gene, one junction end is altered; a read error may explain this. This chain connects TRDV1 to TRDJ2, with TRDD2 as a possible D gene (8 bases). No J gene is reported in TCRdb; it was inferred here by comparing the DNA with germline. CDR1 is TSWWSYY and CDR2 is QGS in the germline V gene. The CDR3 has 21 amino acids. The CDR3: CAIGEFFLRRGITLRTAKLFF. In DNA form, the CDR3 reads TGTGCTATTGGGGAATTCTTCCTACGGAGGGGGATTACTCTTAGGACAGCAAAACTCTTCTTT.

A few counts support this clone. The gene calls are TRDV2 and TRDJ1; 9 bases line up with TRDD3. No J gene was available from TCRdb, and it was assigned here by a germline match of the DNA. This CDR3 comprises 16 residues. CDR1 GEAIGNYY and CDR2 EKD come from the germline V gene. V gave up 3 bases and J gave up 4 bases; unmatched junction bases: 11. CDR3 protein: CACDSVGDRRVDKLIF. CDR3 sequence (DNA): TGTGCCTGTGACTCCGTGGGGGATAGGCGGGTCGATAAACTCATCTTT.

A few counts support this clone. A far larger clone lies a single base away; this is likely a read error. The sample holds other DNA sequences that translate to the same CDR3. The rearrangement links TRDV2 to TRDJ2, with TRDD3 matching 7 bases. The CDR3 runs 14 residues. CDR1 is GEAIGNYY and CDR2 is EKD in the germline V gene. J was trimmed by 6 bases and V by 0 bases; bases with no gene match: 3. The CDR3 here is CACDTLGGSAQLFF. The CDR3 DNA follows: TGTGCCTGTGACACCCTCGGGGGATCAGCACAACTCTTCTTT.

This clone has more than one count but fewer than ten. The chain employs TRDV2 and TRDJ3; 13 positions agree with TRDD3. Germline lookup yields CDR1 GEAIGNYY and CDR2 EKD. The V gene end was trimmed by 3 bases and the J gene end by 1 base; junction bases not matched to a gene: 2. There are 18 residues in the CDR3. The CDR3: CACDVLGDTSWDTRQMFF. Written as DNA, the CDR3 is TGTGCCTGTGACGTACTGGGGGATACGTCCTGGGACACCCGACAGATGTTTTTC.

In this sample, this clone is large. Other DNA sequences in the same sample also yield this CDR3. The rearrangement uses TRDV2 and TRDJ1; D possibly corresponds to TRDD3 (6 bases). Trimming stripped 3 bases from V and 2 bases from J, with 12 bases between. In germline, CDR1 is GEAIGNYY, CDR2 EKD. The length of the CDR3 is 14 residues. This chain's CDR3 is CACDPVGGTDKLIF. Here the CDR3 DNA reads TGTGCCTGTGACCCCGTAGGGGGAACCGATAAACTCATCTTT.

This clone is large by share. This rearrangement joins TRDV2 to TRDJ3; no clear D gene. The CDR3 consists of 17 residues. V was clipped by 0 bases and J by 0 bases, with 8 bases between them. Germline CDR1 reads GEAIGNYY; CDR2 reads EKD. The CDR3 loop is CACDTVISSWDTRQMFF. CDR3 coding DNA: TGTGCCTGTGACACCGTAATTAGCTCCTGGGACACCCGACAGATGTTTTTC.